This T cell receptor beta chain emerged from a study of T cells in Graves' hyperthyroidism and ophthalmopathy. Amplified TCR beta CDR3 regions came from RNA transcripts. First-round RT-PCR of the TCR CDR3 relied on the HTBI primer set. TCRdb independently ran MiXCR on the multiplex PCR reads; one entry per CDR3 protein. Found here are more than 300,000 distinct CDR3 sequences, 11% to 15% of them singletons; the top ten hold around 24%. Diagnosing involved the use of clinical symptoms, serum thyroxine and TRAb, thyroid ultrasound and orbital computed tomography. Material for sequencing was blood. This sequence originates from a woman aged 30 to 39 with Graves' hyperthyroidism.

The CDR3 reads CASSLWEPYTDTQYF. CDR3 bases: TGTGCCAGCAGCTTATGGGAGCCATACACAGATACGCAGTATTTT. The chain is built from TRBV7-9 and TRBJ2-3, with a weak D call TRBD2 (5 bases). V dropped 2 bases and J dropped 2 bases, with 11 bases sitting between them. CDR1 SEHNR and CDR2 FQNEAQ come from the germline V gene (reference sequence). The CDR3 totals 15 residues.